This T cell receptor beta chain derives from a study of control samples from healthy donors and cancer patients. This table comes from immunoSEQ multiplex PCR, and its TCRdb copy is limited to in-frame clones, with some not included. The table has about 94,000 clones, over 75% seen once. Trimming removed 2 bases at V and 1 base at J, with 11 bases between. Germline-derived CDR1 and CDR2 are LNHDA and SQIVND (reference sequence). This CDR3 comprises 15 residues. The receptor comes from a woman between 18 and 30 years old in good health. This sequence joins TRBV19 and TRBJ1-1; D remains unclear. The sample consisted of blood. This CDR3 reads CASSITVTGNTEAFF. The CDR3 bases are TGTGCCAGTAGTATAACGGTAACGGGGAACACTGAAGCTTTCTTT. Using reference TRBV19 and TRBJ1-1 for the parts outside the CDR3, the full variable domain is DGGITQSPKYLFRKEGQNVTLSCEQNLNHDAMYWYRQDPGQGLRLIYYSQIVNDFQKGDIAEGYSVSREKKESFPLTVTSAQKNPTAFYLCASSITVTGNTEAFFGQGTRLTVV.